This T cell receptor beta chain was sequenced during a study of identical twins. TCRdb ran MiXCR on the 5' RACE reads and lists one entry per CDR3 protein. The table includes 250,000 to 350,000 distinct CDR3 sequences, roughly 8.6% detected once. This clonotype was seen a handful of times. Its antigen remains unidentified. J was trimmed by 5 bases and V by 3 bases; bases with no gene match: 12. This CDR3 spans 18 amino acids. The V gene's germline CDR1 is SGHVS and CDR2 FNYEAQ. Overall study findings and caveats: Twin sharing of out-of-frame TCR alpha was underestimated by models in monozygotic pairs. Within beta out-of-frame sequences, the excess sharing observed between twins was weaker. Out-of-frame alpha sequences that twins shared showed excess low generation probability.

The same specimen was also included in a second study, on yellow fever vaccine responses in identical twins.

The specimen sequenced was CD8+ T cells sorted from blood. The receptor's source is a woman aged 18-30 years in good health. This chain joins TRBV7-6 and TRBJ2-3, with TRBD1 matching over 12 bases. CDR3 sequence (DNA): TGTGCCAGCAGCTTTCGTCAATGGGGGACAGGGGGCCGAGATACGCAGTATTTT. Residues: CASSFRQWGTGGRDTQYF.